This T cell receptor beta chain appears in the sequencing data of a study of blood T cell repertoires in COVID-19. As for the study in general: The cDNA or gDNA used as material had been derived from T cells, B-cell-depleted T cells, or PBMCs.

Methods used by the authors: Amplification of reference gene primers provided the estimated nucleated cell counts. Produced via immunoSEQ multiplex PCR; TCRdb's table is partial and in-frame only. V and J calls and clone size come straight from that table; D and trimming were deduced from the DNA. The sample consists of more than 300,000 clones, approximately 87% of them appearing once. Patients of the Seattle cohort, enrolled during active infection, were followed longitudinally. This CDR3 region has 15 residues. Germline CDR1 LGHDT, CDR2 YNNKEL (reference sequence). With 0 bases removed from V and 5 bases from J, the gap between germline ends came to 13 bases.

The chain combines TRBV3-1 (or the pseudogene TRBV3-2) with TRBJ2-5, with D possibly TRBD1 on 5 matching bases. The sequence came from a woman in her 30s with COVID-19, enrolled during active disease. The sequenced sample consisted of peripheral blood. CDR3 sequence (DNA): TGTGCCAGCAGCCAAGACCGTGGACAACGGGAGACCCAGTACTTC. It specifies CASSQDRGQRETQYF.